These T cell receptor beta chains were read from a single sample in a study of cytomegalovirus exposure and HLA in healthy donors. Produced via immunoSEQ multiplex PCR; TCRdb's table is partial and in-frame only. The table has 70,000 to 95,000 clones, roughly 76% seen once. Specimen: PBMCs. The receptor set was obtained from a woman in her thirties in good health and CMV-seronegative. The CDR3 runs from the conserved cysteine through the conserved F or W. D genes are given only for firm matches. Clone size is given for some rows only: seen once, a few or many times, or a class if the clone is expanded.

J gene: TRBJ2-5; V gene: TRBV5-1; D gene: .; CDR3 length: 22; clone size: .; CDR3 protein: CASSLYRGGSTHPTREEETQYF; CDR3 DNA: TGCGCCAGCAGCTTGTATAGGGGTGGGTCCACCCATCCCACTAGGGAGGAAGAGACCCAGTACTTC
J gene: TRBJ1-4; V gene: TRBV2; D gene: .; CDR3 length: 13; clone size: .; CDR3 protein: CASSFARNEKLFF; CDR3 DNA: TGTGCCAGCAGTTTTGCCCGGAATGAAAAACTGTTTTTT
J gene: TRBJ2-7; V gene: TRBV19; D gene: TRBD1; CDR3 length: 16; clone size: once; CDR3 protein: CASSAFGTDGTYEQYF; CDR3 DNA: TGTGCCAGTAGTGCCTTCGGGACAGACGGCACCTACGAGCAGTACTTC
J gene: TRBJ2-2; V gene: TRBV14; D gene: .; CDR3 length: 13; clone size: few; CDR3 protein: CASSHRVTGELFF; CDR3 DNA: TGTGCCAGCAGCCATCGAGTAACCGGGGAGCTGTTTTTT
J gene: TRBJ2-5; V gene: TRBV7-3; D gene: TRBD1; CDR3 length: 17; clone size: .; CDR3 protein: CASSRLPTGKASGTQYF; CDR3 DNA: TGTGCCAGCAGCCGATTACCGACAGGGAAGGCCTCAGGGACCCAGTACTTC
J gene: TRBJ2-5; V gene: TRBV27; D gene: .; CDR3 length: 14; clone size: .; CDR3 protein: CASSKQGELTTQYF; CDR3 DNA: TGTGCCAGCAGTAAACAGGGAGAATTAACGACCCAGTACTTC
J gene: TRBJ1-2; V gene: TRBV9; D gene: TRBD1; CDR3 length: 15; clone size: .; CDR3 protein: CASSPRTGLDYGYTF; CDR3 DNA: TGTGCCAGCAGCCCCCGGACAGGGCTCGACTATGGCTACACCTTC
J gene: TRBJ2-2; V gene: TRBV19; D gene: TRBD1; CDR3 length: 16; clone size: once; CDR3 protein: CASSIVGQGAVGELFF; CDR3 DNA: TGTGCCAGTAGTATAGTGGGCCAGGGGGCGGTCGGGGAGCTGTTTTTT
J gene: TRBJ1-1; V gene: TRBV11-3; D gene: .; CDR3 length: 13; clone size: .; CDR3 protein: CASSGGLSDEAFF; CDR3 DNA: TGTGCCAGCAGCGGGGGACTTTCGGATGAAGCTTTCTTT
J gene: TRBJ1-1; V gene: TRBV5-1; D gene: TRBD1; CDR3 length: 15; clone size: .; CDR3 protein: CASSFSPGQGTEAFF; CDR3 DNA: TGCGCCAGCAGCTTCTCCCCGGGACAGGGGACTGAAGCTTTCTTT
J gene: TRBJ2-7; V gene: TRBV7-6; D gene: .; CDR3 length: 15; clone size: few; CDR3 protein: CASSLAWGRLDEQYF; CDR3 DNA: TGTGCCAGCAGCTTAGCTTGGGGGAGGCTGGACGAGCAGTACTTC
J gene: TRBJ1-1; V gene: TRBV7-9; D gene: .; CDR3 length: 13; clone size: .; CDR3 protein: CASSLTGNTEAFF; CDR3 DNA: TGTGCCAGCAGCCTTACAGGGAACACTGAAGCTTTCTTT
J gene: TRBJ1-1; V gene: TRBV5-1; D gene: .; CDR3 length: 17; clone size: .; CDR3 protein: CASSLGRRPVLNTEAFF; CDR3 DNA: TGCGCCAGCAGCTTGGGGCGGCGACCCGTATTGAACACTGAAGCTTTCTTT
J gene: TRBJ2-7; V gene: TRBV20-1; D gene: .; CDR3 length: 10; clone size: .; CDR3 protein: CSASSYEQYF; CDR3 DNA: TGCAGTGCTAGTAGTTACGAGCAGTACTTC
J gene: TRBJ1-1; V gene: TRBV10-2; D gene: .; CDR3 length: 16; clone size: .; CDR3 protein: CASSESNGAFNTEAFF; CDR3 DNA: TGCGCCAGCAGTGAGTCTAATGGGGCCTTCAACACTGAAGCTTTCTTT
J gene: TRBJ2-1; V gene: TRBV28; D gene: TRBD2; CDR3 length: 16; clone size: once; CDR3 protein: CASSFWSGRGGNEQFF; CDR3 DNA: TGTGCCAGCAGTTTTTGGAGCGGGAGGGGGGGGAATGAGCAGTTCTTC
J gene: TRBJ1-1; V gene: TRBV11-2; D gene: TRBD1; CDR3 length: 14; clone size: once; CDR3 protein: CASRVTGGDTEAFF; CDR3 DNA: TGTGCCAGCAGGGTGACAGGGGGGGACACTGAAGCTTTCTTT
J gene: TRBJ2-6; V gene: TRBV9; D gene: .; CDR3 length: 15; clone size: .; CDR3 protein: CASSAGTLGANVLTF; CDR3 DNA: TGTGCCAGCAGCGCCGGGACACTTGGGGCCAACGTCCTGACTTTC
J gene: TRBJ1-5; V gene: TRBV5-1; D gene: .; CDR3 length: 15; clone size: .; CDR3 protein: CASSLGPGGNQPQHF; CDR3 DNA: TGCGCCAGCAGCTTGGGCCCGGGGGGCAATCAGCCCCAGCATTTT
J gene: TRBJ2-7; V gene: TRBV29-1; D gene: TRBD1; CDR3 length: 12; clone size: .; CDR3 protein: CSASGGGYEQYF; CDR3 DNA: TGCAGCGCTTCAGGGGGCGGCTACGAGCAGTACTTC
J gene: TRBJ2-1; V gene: TRBV5-1; D gene: TRBD2; CDR3 length: 15; clone size: .; CDR3 protein: CASSSSGTSDNEQFF; CDR3 DNA: TGCGCCAGCAGCTCCTCCGGGACTAGCGACAATGAGCAGTTCTTC
J gene: TRBJ2-6; V gene: TRBV7-9; D gene: TRBD2; CDR3 length: 16; clone size: few; CDR3 protein: CASSRASGSGANVLTF; CDR3 DNA: TGTGCCAGCAGTAGGGCTAGCGGCTCTGGGGCCAACGTCCTGACTTTC
J gene: TRBJ2-7; V gene: TRBV18; D gene: TRBD1; CDR3 length: 14; clone size: .; CDR3 protein: CASSSGQGTYEQYF; CDR3 DNA: TGTGCCAGCTCATCGGGACAGGGGACCTACGAGCAGTACTTC
J gene: TRBJ1-2; V gene: TRBV10-3; D gene: TRBD1; CDR3 length: 13; clone size: .; CDR3 protein: CAISPTGEYGYTF; CDR3 DNA: TGTGCCATCAGTCCTACAGGGGAATATGGCTACACCTTC
J gene: TRBJ2-1; V gene: TRBV7-8; D gene: .; CDR3 length: 15; clone size: .; CDR3 protein: CASSFKRGAHNEQFF; CDR3 DNA: TGTGCCAGCAGCTTTAAACGGGGGGCCCACAATGAGCAGTTCTTC
J gene: TRBJ2-1; V gene: TRBV11-3; D gene: .; CDR3 length: 15; clone size: .; CDR3 protein: CASSLETGWRNEQFF; CDR3 DNA: TGTGCCAGCAGCTTAGAGACAGGCTGGAGGAATGAGCAGTTCTTC
J gene: TRBJ1-2; V gene: TRBV7-9; D gene: .; CDR3 length: 11; clone size: .; CDR3 protein: CSSAGNYGYTF; CDR3 DNA: TGTTCCAGCGCGGGTAACTATGGCTACACCTTC
J gene: TRBJ1-1; V gene: TRBV5-1; D gene: TRBD1; CDR3 length: 16; clone size: once; CDR3 protein: CASRLGTGEMNTEAFF; CDR3 DNA: TGCGCCAGCAGACTAGGGACAGGGGAAATGAACACTGAAGCTTTCTTT
J gene: TRBJ2-1; V gene: TRBV19; D gene: TRBD2; CDR3 length: 16; clone size: .; CDR3 protein: CASSQLAGGAANEQFF; CDR3 DNA: TGTGCCAGTAGTCAATTAGCGGGAGGAGCCGCGAATGAGCAGTTCTTC
J gene: TRBJ1-2; V gene: TRBV28; D gene: TRBD1; CDR3 length: 14; clone size: once; CDR3 protein: CASSLPDRGYGYTF; CDR3 DNA: TGTGCCAGCAGTTTACCAGACAGGGGCTATGGCTACACCTTC
J gene: TRBJ1-3; V gene: TRBV30; D gene: .; CDR3 length: 13; clone size: .; CDR3 protein: CAWSVSGGNTIYF; CDR3 DNA: TGTGCCTGGAGTGTATCAGGAGGAAACACCATATATTTT
J gene: TRBJ1-5; V gene: TRBV27; D gene: TRBD1; CDR3 length: 16; clone size: .; CDR3 protein: CASSPRDRGRNQPQHF; CDR3 DNA: TGTGCCAGCAGTCCCCGGGACAGGGGACGCAATCAGCCCCAGCATTTT
J gene: TRBJ2-4; V gene: TRBV4-1; D gene: TRBD1; CDR3 length: 19; clone size: .; CDR3 protein: CASSPRQGPEVMAKNIQYF; CDR3 DNA: TGCGCCAGCAGCCCGCGACAGGGTCCCGAGGTGATGGCCAAAAACATTCAGTACTTC
J gene: TRBJ2-1; V gene: TRBV6-1; D gene: TRBD2; CDR3 length: 17; clone size: .; CDR3 protein: CASSEPNLAGLDNEQFF; CDR3 DNA: TGTGCCAGCAGTGAACCTAACTTAGCGGGGTTGGACAATGAGCAGTTCTTC
J gene: TRBJ2-3; V gene: TRBV5-1; D gene: TRBD2; CDR3 length: 16; clone size: .; CDR3 protein: CASSFGLAVTTDTQYF; CDR3 DNA: TGCGCCAGCAGTTTTGGACTAGCGGTAACCACAGATACGCAGTATTTT
J gene: TRBJ1-1; V gene: TRBV2; D gene: .; CDR3 length: 13; clone size: .; CDR3 protein: CASSERGWSEAFF; CDR3 DNA: TGTGCCAGCAGTGAACGGGGGTGGTCTGAAGCTTTCTTT
J gene: TRBJ2-2; V gene: TRBV19; D gene: .; CDR3 length: 14; clone size: .; CDR3 protein: CASSIQTGIGELFF; CDR3 DNA: TGTGCCAGTAGTATACAAACAGGGATCGGGGAGCTGTTTTTT
J gene: TRBJ1-4; V gene: TRBV27; D gene: .; CDR3 length: 15; clone size: .; CDR3 protein: CASSPIQGPNEKLFF; CDR3 DNA: TGTGCCAGCAGTCCTATACAGGGACCAAATGAAAAACTGTTTTTT
J gene: TRBJ1-5; V gene: TRBV6-1; D gene: TRBD1; CDR3 length: 14; clone size: .; CDR3 protein: CASNPGQRRQPQHF; CDR3 DNA: TGTGCCAGCAACCCGGGACAGCGAAGACAGCCCCAGCATTTT
J gene: TRBJ2-7; V gene: TRBV28; D gene: .; CDR3 length: 12; clone size: .; CDR3 protein: CVTRDTPYEQYF; CDR3 DNA: TGTGTAACCCGGGACACCCCCTACGAGCAGTACTTC
J gene: TRBJ2-7; V gene: TRBV5-1; D gene: TRBD1; CDR3 length: 12; clone size: once; CDR3 protein: CASSLGDSEEYF; CDR3 DNA: TGCGCCAGCAGCTTGGGGGACAGCGAGGAGTACTTC
J gene: TRBJ1-1; V gene: TRBV6-5; D gene: .; CDR3 length: 13; clone size: .; CDR3 protein: CASRAGGSAEAFF; CDR3 DNA: TGTGCCAGCAGGGCCGGGGGTAGCGCTGAAGCTTTCTTT
J gene: TRBJ2-3; V gene: TRBV7-6; D gene: .; CDR3 length: 17; clone size: .; CDR3 protein: CASSLGSRGTSTDTQYF; CDR3 DNA: TGTGCCAGCAGCTTAGGTAGCCGCGGTACTAGCACAGATACGCAGTATTTT
J gene: TRBJ2-3; V gene: TRBV30; D gene: TRBD2; CDR3 length: 12; clone size: .; CDR3 protein: CAWLLAGDTQYF; CDR3 DNA: TGTGCCTGGCTACTAGCGGGAGATACGCAGTATTTT
J gene: TRBJ2-7; V gene: TRBV5-1; D gene: TRBD1; CDR3 length: 15; clone size: .; CDR3 protein: CASSLVGQGPYEQYF; CDR3 DNA: TGCGCCAGCAGCTTGGTGGGACAGGGACCCTACGAGCAGTACTTC
J gene: TRBJ1-3; V gene: TRBV10-3; D gene: TRBD1; CDR3 length: 13; clone size: few; CDR3 protein: CAISTGDANTIYF; CDR3 DNA: TGTGCCATCAGCACAGGGGACGCAAACACCATATATTTT
J gene: TRBJ2-1; V gene: TRBV9; D gene: TRBD1; CDR3 length: 13; clone size: .; CDR3 protein: CASSGDREKTQFF; CDR3 DNA: TGTGCCAGCAGCGGAGACAGGGAAAAAACCCAGTTCTTC
J gene: TRBJ1-1; V gene: TRBV7-9; D gene: .; CDR3 length: 13; clone size: .; CDR3 protein: CASSFEGGTEAFF; CDR3 DNA: TGTGCCAGCAGCTTCGAAGGGGGCACTGAAGCTTTCTTT
J gene: TRBJ2-7; V gene: TRBV4-3; D gene: TRBD1; CDR3 length: 20; clone size: .; CDR3 protein: CASSQDLDRGQRGPPYEQYF; CDR3 DNA: TGCGCCAGCAGCCAAGACCTTGACAGGGGGCAGCGGGGGCCCCCCTACGAGCAGTACTTC
J gene: TRBJ1-3; V gene: TRBV28; D gene: .; CDR3 length: 16; clone size: .; CDR3 protein: CASSLSQAISGNTIYF; CDR3 DNA: TGTGCCAGCAGTTTAAGTCAGGCCATCTCTGGAAACACCATATATTTT
J gene: TRBJ1-4; V gene: TRBV7-9; D gene: TRBD1; CDR3 length: 15; clone size: .; CDR3 protein: CASSLRGQGREKLFF; CDR3 DNA: TGTGCCAGCAGCTTAAGGGGACAGGGGAGAGAAAAACTGTTTTTT
J gene: TRBJ1-2; V gene: TRBV2; D gene: TRBD1; CDR3 length: 14; clone size: .; CDR3 protein: CASERTGGLYGYTF; CDR3 DNA: TGTGCCAGCGAGCGGACAGGGGGCCTCTATGGCTACACCTTC
J gene: TRBJ2-1; V gene: TRBV2; D gene: TRBD2; CDR3 length: 14; clone size: .; CDR3 protein: CASRVAGAYNEQFF; CDR3 DNA: TGTGCCAGCAGGGTAGCGGGAGCATACAATGAGCAGTTCTTC